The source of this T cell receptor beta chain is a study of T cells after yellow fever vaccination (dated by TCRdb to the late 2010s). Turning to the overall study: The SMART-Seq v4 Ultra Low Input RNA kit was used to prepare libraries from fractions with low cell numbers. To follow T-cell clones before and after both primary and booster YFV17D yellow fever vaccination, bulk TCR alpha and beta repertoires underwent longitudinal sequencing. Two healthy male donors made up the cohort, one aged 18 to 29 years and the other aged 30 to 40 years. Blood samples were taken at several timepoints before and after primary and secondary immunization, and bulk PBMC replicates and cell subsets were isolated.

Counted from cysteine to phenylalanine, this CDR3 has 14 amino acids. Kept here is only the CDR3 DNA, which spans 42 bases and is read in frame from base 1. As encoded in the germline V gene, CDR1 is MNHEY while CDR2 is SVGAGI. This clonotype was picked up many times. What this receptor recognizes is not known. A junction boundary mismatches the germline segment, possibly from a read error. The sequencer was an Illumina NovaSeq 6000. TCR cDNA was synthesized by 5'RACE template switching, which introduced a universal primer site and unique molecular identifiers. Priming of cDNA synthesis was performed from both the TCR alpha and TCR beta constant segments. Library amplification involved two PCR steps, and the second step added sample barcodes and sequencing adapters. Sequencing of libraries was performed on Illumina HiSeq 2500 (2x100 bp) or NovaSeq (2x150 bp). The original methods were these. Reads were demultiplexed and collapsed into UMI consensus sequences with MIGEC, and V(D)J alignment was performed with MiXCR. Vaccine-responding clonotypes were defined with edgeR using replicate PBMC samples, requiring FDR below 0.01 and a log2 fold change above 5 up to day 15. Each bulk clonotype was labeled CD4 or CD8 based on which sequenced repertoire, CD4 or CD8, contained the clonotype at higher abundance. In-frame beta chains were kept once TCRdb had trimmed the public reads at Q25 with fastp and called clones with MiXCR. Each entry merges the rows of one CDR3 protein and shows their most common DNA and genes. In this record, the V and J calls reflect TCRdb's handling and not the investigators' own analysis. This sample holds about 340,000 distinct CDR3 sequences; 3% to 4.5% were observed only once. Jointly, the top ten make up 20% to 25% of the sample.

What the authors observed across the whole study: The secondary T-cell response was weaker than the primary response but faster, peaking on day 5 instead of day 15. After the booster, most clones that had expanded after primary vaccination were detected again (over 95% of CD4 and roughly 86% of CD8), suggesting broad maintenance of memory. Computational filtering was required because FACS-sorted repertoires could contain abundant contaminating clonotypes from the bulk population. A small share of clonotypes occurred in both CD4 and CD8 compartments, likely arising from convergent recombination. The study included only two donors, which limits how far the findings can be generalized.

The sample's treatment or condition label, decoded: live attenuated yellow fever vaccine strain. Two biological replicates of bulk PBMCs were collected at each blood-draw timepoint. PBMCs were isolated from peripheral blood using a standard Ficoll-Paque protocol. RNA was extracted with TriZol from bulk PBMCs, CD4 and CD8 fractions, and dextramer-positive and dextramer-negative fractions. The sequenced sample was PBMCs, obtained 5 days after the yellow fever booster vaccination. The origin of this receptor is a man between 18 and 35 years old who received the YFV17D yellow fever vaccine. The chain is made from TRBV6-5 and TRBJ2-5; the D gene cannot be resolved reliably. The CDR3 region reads CATQTVWSEETQYF. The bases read TGCGCCACGCAGACGGTCTGGTCAGAAGAGACCCAGTACTTC.